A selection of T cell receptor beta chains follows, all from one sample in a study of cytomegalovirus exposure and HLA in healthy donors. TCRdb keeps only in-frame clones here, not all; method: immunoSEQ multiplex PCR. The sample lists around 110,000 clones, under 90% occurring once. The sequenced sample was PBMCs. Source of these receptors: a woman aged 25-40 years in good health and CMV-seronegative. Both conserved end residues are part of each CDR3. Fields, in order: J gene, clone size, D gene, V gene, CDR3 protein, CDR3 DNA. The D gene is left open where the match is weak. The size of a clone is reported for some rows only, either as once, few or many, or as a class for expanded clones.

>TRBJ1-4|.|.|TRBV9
CASSVGGGGEKLFF
TGTGCCAGCAGCGTAGGGGGGGGTGGTGAAAAACTGTTTTTT
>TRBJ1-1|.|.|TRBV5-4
CASSLDLAGQNTEAFF
TGTGCCAGCAGCTTGGATTTAGCGGGACAGAACACTGAAGCTTTCTTT
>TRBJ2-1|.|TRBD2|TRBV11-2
CASSLASGHRYEQFF
TGTGCCAGCAGCTTAGCTAGCGGACATAGGTATGAGCAGTTCTTC
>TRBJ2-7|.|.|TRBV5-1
CASSRNYEQYF
TGCGCCAGCAGCCGTAACTACGAGCAGTACTTC
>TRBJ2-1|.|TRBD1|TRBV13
CASSLGRDRLYNEQFF
TGTGCCAGCAGCTTAGGTAGGGACAGGTTGTACAATGAGCAGTTCTTC
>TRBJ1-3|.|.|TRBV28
CASSSPGFRSGNTIYF
TGTGCCAGCAGTTCCCCAGGGTTTCGTTCTGGAAACACCATATATTTT
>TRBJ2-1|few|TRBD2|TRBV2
CASSFGLAGASYNEQFF
TGTGCCAGCAGTTTTGGACTAGCGGGGGCCTCCTACAATGAGCAGTTCTTC
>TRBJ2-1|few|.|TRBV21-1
CASSSAKSSYNEQFF
TGTGCCAGCAGCAGCGCTAAGAGCTCCTACAATGAGCAGTTCTTC
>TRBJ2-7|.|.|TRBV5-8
CASSLRYEQYF
TGTGCCAGCAGCTTGCGGTACGAGCAGTACTTC
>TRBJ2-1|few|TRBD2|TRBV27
CASSLSASGSNEQFF
TGTGCCAGCAGTTTATCGGCTAGCGGGAGCAATGAGCAGTTCTTC
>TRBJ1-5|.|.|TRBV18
CASSDQGLGNQPQHF
TGTGCCAGCTCAGATCAGGGGCTGGGCAATCAGCCCCAGCATTTT
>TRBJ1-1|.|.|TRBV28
CASRPQGRAEAFF
TGTGCCAGCAGACCACAGGGTAGGGCTGAAGCTTTCTTT
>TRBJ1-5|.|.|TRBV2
CASGRANQPQHF
TGTGCCAGCGGGAGGGCTAATCAGCCCCAGCATTTT
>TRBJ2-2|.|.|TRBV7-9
CASSLEGTTNTGELFF
TGTGCCAGCAGCTTAGAAGGCACTACGAACACCGGGGAGCTGTTTTTT
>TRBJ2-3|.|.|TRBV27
CASSWMGAADTQYF
TGTGCCAGCAGCTGGATGGGGGCCGCAGATACGCAGTATTTT
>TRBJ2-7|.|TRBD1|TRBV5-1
CASSLRQGLRGFEQYF
TGCGCCAGCAGCCTCCGACAGGGGCTACGTGGATTCGAGCAGTACTTC
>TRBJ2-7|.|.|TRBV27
CATSGQSYEQYF
TGTGCCACTTCGGGACAATCCTACGAGCAGTACTTC
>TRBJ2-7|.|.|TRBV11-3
CASSLDVGSGTYEQYF
TGTGCCAGCAGCTTAGACGTAGGTAGCGGAACCTACGAGCAGTACTTC
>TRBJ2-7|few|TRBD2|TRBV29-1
CSVVTSGEQYF
TGCAGCGTTGTAACTAGCGGCGAGCAGTACTTC
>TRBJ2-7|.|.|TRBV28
CASSFAGTYEQYF
TGTGCCAGCAGTTTCGCAGGGACCTACGAGCAGTACTTC
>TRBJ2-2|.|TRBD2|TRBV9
CASSVWASGNTGELFF
TGTGCCAGCAGCGTATGGGCTAGCGGGAACACCGGGGAGCTGTTTTTT
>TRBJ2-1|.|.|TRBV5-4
CASSLGVAEQFF
TGTGCCAGCAGCTTGGGAGTAGCCGAGCAGTTCTTC
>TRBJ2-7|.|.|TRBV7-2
CASSPTPSYEQYF
TGTGCCAGCAGCCCGACACCGTCCTACGAGCAGTACTTC
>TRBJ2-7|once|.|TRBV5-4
CASSLGLTETYEQYF
TGTGCCAGCAGCTTGGGACTCACGGAAACCTACGAGCAGTACTTC
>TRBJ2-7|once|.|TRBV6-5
CASRRGQVSSEQYF
TGTGCCAGCAGGCGGGGGCAGGTTTCCAGCGAGCAGTACTTC
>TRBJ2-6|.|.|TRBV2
CASSLDNSGANVLTF
TGTGCCAGCAGCTTAGACAACTCTGGGGCCAACGTCCTGACTTTC
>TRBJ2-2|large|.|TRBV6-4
CASSDSPDSGELFF
TGTGCCAGCAGTGACTCCCCCGACTCCGGGGAGCTGTTTTTT
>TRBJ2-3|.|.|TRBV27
CASSFSTKNTQYF
TGTGCCAGCAGTTTTTCGACTAAGAATACGCAGTATTTT
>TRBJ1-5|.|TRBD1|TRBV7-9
CASSVGTGAYSNQPQHF
TGTGCCAGCAGCGTGGGGACAGGGGCTTATAGCAATCAGCCCCAGCATTTT
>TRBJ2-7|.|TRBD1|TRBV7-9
CASSRRTGNIYEQYF
TGTGCCAGCAGCCGAAGGACAGGAAACATCTACGAGCAGTACTTC
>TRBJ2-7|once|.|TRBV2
CASSPSGGAEQYF
TGTGCCAGCAGCCCAAGTGGGGGGGCCGAGCAGTACTTC
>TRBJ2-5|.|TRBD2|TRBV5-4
CASSMIAGAGQETQYF
TGTGCCAGCAGCATGATAGCGGGAGCGGGGCAAGAGACCCAGTACTTC
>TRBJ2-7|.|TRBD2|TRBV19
CASSMGLAYEQYF
TGTGCCAGTAGTATGGGACTAGCCTACGAGCAGTACTTC
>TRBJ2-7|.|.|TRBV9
CASSVDPTGSYEQYF
TGTGCCAGCAGCGTAGACCCCACAGGATCCTACGAGCAGTACTTC
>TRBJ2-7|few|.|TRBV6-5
CASSYLDTGQYF
TGTGCCAGCAGTTACCTTGACACAGGGCAGTACTTC
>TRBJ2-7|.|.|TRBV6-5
CASSKAGEQYF
TGTGCCAGCAGTAAGGCAGGCGAGCAGTACTTC
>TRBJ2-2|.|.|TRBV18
CASSPIVGGNTGELFF
TGTGCCAGCTCACCAATCGTAGGGGGGAACACCGGGGAGCTGTTTTTT
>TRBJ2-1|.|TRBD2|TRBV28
CASSLSPTSGSRDEQFF
TGTGCCAGCAGTTTAAGCCCTACTAGCGGGAGTCGAGATGAGCAGTTCTTC
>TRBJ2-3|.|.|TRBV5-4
CASSLGEYNTDTQYF
TGTGCCAGCAGCTTGGGGGAGTATAACACAGATACGCAGTATTTT
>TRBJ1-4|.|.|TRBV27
CASSLWADNEKLFF
TGTGCCAGCAGTTTATGGGCAGACAATGAAAAACTGTTTTTT
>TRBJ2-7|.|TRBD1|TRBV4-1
CASSPPDRGYEQYF
TGCGCCAGCAGCCCCCCGGACAGGGGCTACGAGCAGTACTTC
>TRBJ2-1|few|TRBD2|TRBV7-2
CASSFGLAGGPNEQFF
TGTGCCAGCAGCTTCGGACTAGCGGGAGGGCCGAATGAGCAGTTCTTC
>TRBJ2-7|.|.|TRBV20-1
CSALTGEEQYF
TGCAGTGCCCTTACCGGGGAGGAGCAGTACTTC
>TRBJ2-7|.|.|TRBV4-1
CASSQDSRASGEQYF
TGCGCCAGCAGCCAAGATTCCAGGGCCTCTGGGGAGCAGTACTTC
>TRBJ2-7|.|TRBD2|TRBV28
CASSLLAGVYYEQYF
TGTGCCAGCAGTTTACTAGCGGGAGTCTACTACGAGCAGTACTTC
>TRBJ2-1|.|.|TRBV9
CASSVAIKSSSYNEQFF
TGTGCCAGCAGCGTAGCAATCAAATCATCATCCTACAATGAGCAGTTCTTC
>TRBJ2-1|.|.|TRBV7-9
CASSFSPLEQFF
TGTGCCAGCAGCTTTTCTCCCCTAGAGCAGTTCTTC
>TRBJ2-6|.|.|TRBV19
CASIPKGGKVSGANVLTF
TGTGCCAGTATCCCGAAGGGCGGGAAGGTCTCTGGGGCCAACGTCCTGACTTTC
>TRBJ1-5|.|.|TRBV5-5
CASSLGPGVGNQPQHF
TGTGCCAGCAGCTTGGGGCCAGGGGTTGGCAATCAGCCCCAGCATTTT
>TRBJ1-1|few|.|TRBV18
CASSPGVRARDTEAFF
TGTGCCAGCTCACCAGGCGTCCGGGCGCGGGACACTGAAGCTTTCTTT
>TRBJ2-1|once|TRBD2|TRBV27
CASSLGRTSHEQFF
TGTGCCAGCAGTTTAGGTCGGACTAGCCATGAGCAGTTCTTC
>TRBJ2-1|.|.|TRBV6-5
CASSYSEDEQFF
TGTGCCAGCAGTTACTCCGAGGATGAGCAGTTCTTC
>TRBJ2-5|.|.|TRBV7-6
CASSTDTQETQYF
TGTGCCAGCAGCACGGACACCCAAGAGACCCAGTACTTC
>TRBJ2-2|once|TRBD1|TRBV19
CASSIGSEQGATGWALGLFF
TGTGCCAGTAGTATTGGATCAGAACAGGGGGCGACGGGGTGGGCCTTGGGGCTGTTTTTT
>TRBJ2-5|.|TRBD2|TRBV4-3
CASSQDLSGEETQYF
TGCGCCAGCAGCCAAGATTTAAGCGGGGAAGAGACCCAGTACTTC
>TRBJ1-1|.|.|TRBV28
CASSPPRENTEAFF
TGTGCCAGCAGTCCGCCCCGGGAGAACACTGAAGCTTTCTTT